The 17 T cell receptor beta chains below come from one sample, sequenced in a study of blood T cell repertoires in COVID-19. Data came from immunoSEQ multiplex PCR; TCRdb stores just in-frame clones and leaves some out. Among approximately 140,000 clones, about 83% were seen once, and the ten largest hold approximately 9%. Material for sequencing was peripheral blood. All receptors derive from a man aged 25-45 years with COVID-19, enrolled during active disease.

The V and J genes are TRBV28 and TRBJ2-1; 9 nucleotides line up with TRBD2. This CDR3 is 16 amino acids long. The ends lost 4 bases at V and 9 bases at J; junction bases unmatched: 13. Germline V gene data show CDR1 as MDHEN and CDR2 as SYDVKM. CDR3: CASSSQAGGFLGEQFF. In DNA form, the CDR3 reads TGTGCCAGCAGTTCCCAAGCGGGAGGATTTCTGGGTGAGCAGTTCTTC.

About this clone: This specimen includes other DNA sequences encoding the same CDR3. The V call is TRBV7-3, the J call TRBJ2-3; no definite D call. V shed 4 bases and J shed 1 base, with 6 bases lying between them. Germline V gene lookup returns CDR1 SGHTA and CDR2 FQGTGA. The length of the CDR3 is 13 residues. In DNA, the CDR3 is TGTGCCAGCAGCTCTGGAGGCACAGATACGCAGTATTTT. Translated, it gives CASSSGGTDTQYF.

The chain recombines TRBV7-6 with TRBJ2-6; TRBD1 aligns across 12 bases. Germline CDR1 SGHVS, CDR2 FNYEAQ. The junction had 14 bases not matched to a gene; V was cut back by 6 bases and J by 5 bases. This CDR3 comprises 19 residues. This chain's CDR3 is CASSPRDRGRESRANVLTF. As DNA, the CDR3 is TGTGCCAGCAGTCCCCGGGACAGGGGGCGGGAGTCGAGGGCCAACGTCCTGACTTTC.

CDR3 amino acids: CASEDRGTDTQYF. CDR3 sequence (DNA): TGTGCCAGCGAGGACAGAGGCACAGATACGCAGTATTTT. This chain joins TRBV5-6 and TRBJ2-3; perhaps TRBD1 as D (6 bases). Trimming cost V 7 bases and J 1 base, with 10 bases left between them. The CDR3 covers 13 residues. CDR1 SGHDT and CDR2 YYEEEE come from the germline V gene.

The chain joins TRBV27 to TRBJ2-1; D ambiguous. With 6 bases removed from V and 4 bases from J, the gap between germline ends came to 10 bases. The V gene's germline CDR1 is MNHEY and CDR2 SMNVEV (reference sequence). The CDR3 has 13 residues. The CDR3 here is CASRLGQYNEQFF. The CDR3 DNA sequence: TGTGCCAGCAGGCTAGGCCAATACAATGAGCAGTTCTTC.

V and J are TRBV6-6 and TRBJ2-1, with D possibly matching TRBD2 (6 bases). The V and J ends lost 2 bases and 5 bases respectively, with 13 bases between them. Germline V gene sequence: CDR1 MNHNY, CDR2 SVGAGI (reference sequence). CDR3 length equals 15 residues. CDR3 nucleotides: TGTGCCAGCAGTTACCCCCGAGCGGGCCACAATGAGCAGTTCTTC. It codes for CASSYPRAGHNEQFF.

The chain uses TRBV11-2 and TRBJ1-2; D might be TRBD1 (6 bases). The germline V gene has CDR1 SGHAT and CDR2 FQNNGV. Trimming pared 5 bases from V and 2 bases from J, leaving 21 bases between. The CDR3 has 17 amino acids. CDR3 DNA sequence: TGTGCCAGCAGCCACGTAGGGGTGGTTCAGGGGAACTATGGCTACACCTTC. Protein product: CASSHVGVVQGNYGYTF.

This clone has only a few counts. The V call is TRBV9, the J call TRBJ2-6, with D maybe TRBD2 (6 bases). CDR1 and CDR2 from the germline V gene are SGDLS and YYNGEE. V lost 2 bases and J lost 0, with 24 bases in between. The CDR3 has 21 amino acids. Here the CDR3 reads CASSVFPLDSGRSSGANVLTF. The CDR3 DNA sequence: TGTGCCAGCAGCGTTTTTCCCTTAGATAGCGGAAGAAGCTCTGGGGCCAACGTCCTGACTTTC. Full variable domain (rest looked up from reference TRBV9 and TRBJ2-6): DSGVTQTPKHLITATGQRVTLRCSPRSGDLSVYWYQQSLDQGLQFLIQYYNGEERAKGNILERFSAQQFPDLHSELNLSSLELGDSALYFCASSVFPLDSGRSSGANVLTFGAGSRLTVL.

CDR3 region: CASSAGRDGTEAFF. The CDR3 DNA reads as TGTGCCAGCAGTGCGGGAAGGGACGGCACTGAAGCTTTCTTT. The J gene is TRBJ1-1, the V gene TRBV5-4; tentatively, D is TRBD1 (5 bases). V was clipped by 5 bases and J by 4 bases, with 15 bases between them. Germline values: CDR1 SGHNT, CDR2 YYREEE (reference sequence). CDR3 length equals 14 residues.

The chain uses TRBV24-1 and TRBJ2-7, with D perhaps matching TRBD2 (6 bases). CDR1 and CDR2 (germline): KGHDR, SFDVKD. Between the trimmed V and J ends, which lost 2 bases and 1 base, there was a span of 11 bases. This CDR3 spans 15 amino acids. The chain's CDR3 is CATSDCRGRSYEQYF. The DNA of the CDR3 is TGTGCCACCAGTGATTGTAGAGGGAGGTCCTACGAGCAGTACTTC.

This clone came up once. DNA for the CDR3: TGCGCCAGCAGCCAAGCTCCTAGCGACGAGCAGTACTTC. As protein: CASSQAPSDEQYF. The chain links TRBV4-1 to TRBJ2-7; TRBD2 might be the D (6 bases). V lost 1 base and J lost 5, with 9 bases in between. Germline loops: CDR1 MGHRA, CDR2 YSYEKL. The CDR3 totals 13 residues.

J is TRBJ2-7 and V is TRBV5-1; the match to TRBD2 covers 7 bases. Trimming removed 0 bases from V and 2 bases from J; junction bases left unmatched: 2. Germline CDR1 and CDR2: SGHRS and YFSETQ. The CDR3 sequence is 14 residues long. CDR3: CASSLGEGAYEQYF. The CDR3 DNA reads TGCGCCAGCAGCTTGGGGGAGGGAGCCTACGAGCAGTACTTC.

This clone came up once. The chain employs TRBV6-5 and TRBJ2-7, with 11 bases lining up with TRBD1. This CDR3 is built from 15 residues. The trim removed 2 bases at V and 2 bases at J, leaving 2 bases unmatched. The germline CDR1 and CDR2 sequences are MNHEY and SVGAGI. DNA of the CDR3: TGTGCCAGCAGTTACCGGGACAGGGGGACCTACGAGCAGTACTTC. Residues: CASSYRDRGTYEQYF.

This clone appeared a single time. This chain connects TRBV27 to TRBJ1-4; 9 bases map to TRBD1. CDR1 MNHEY and CDR2 SMNVEV come from the germline V gene (reference sequence). The CDR3 runs 14 residues. V lost 4 bases, J lost 7 bases, and 4 bases stayed unmatched. CDR3 sequence: CASSSWTGAEKLFF. In DNA form, the CDR3 reads TGTGCCAGCAGTTCTTGGACAGGGGCTGAAAAACTGTTTTTT.

The chain combines TRBV18 with TRBJ2-5; TRBD1 agrees at 8 bases. The germline V gene encodes CDR1 KGHSH and CDR2 LQKENI. The CDR3 is 15 residues long. V lost 5 bases and J lost 2; bases outside the gene matches: 7. CDR3 loop: CASSTTGAGQETQYF. The CDR3 DNA reads as TGTGCCAGCTCAACGACAGGGGCCGGGCAAGAGACCCAGTACTTC.

Only a few counts were recorded for this clone. V is TRBV5-1 and J is TRBJ2-7; 10 nucleotides match TRBD1. Unmatched junction bases numbered 4, after V lost 4 bases and J lost 6 bases. Germline V gene lookup returns CDR1 SGHRS and CDR2 YFSETQ. This CDR3 contains 13 residues. CDR3 loop: CASSRDRGPEQYF. CDR3 in DNA: TGCGCCAGCAGCCGGGACAGGGGACCCGAGCAGTACTTC.

The chain carries TRBV5-5 and TRBJ2-1, with 7 positions matching TRBD2. V was pared by 2 bases and J by 3 bases, with 5 bases of the junction left unmatched. Germline CDR1 is SGHKS and CDR2 is YYEKEE (reference sequence). The CDR3 runs 15 residues. The CDR3 spells CASSFPSGSYNEQFF. The CDR3 DNA sequence: TGTGCCAGCAGCTTTCCTAGCGGTAGCTACAATGAGCAGTTCTTC. The whole variable domain, filled in from reference TRBV5-5 and TRBJ2-1, reads DAGVTQSPTHLIKTRGQQVTLRCSPISGHKSVSWYQQVLGQGPQFIFQYYEKEERGRGNFPDRFSARQFPNYSSELNVNALLLGDSALYLCASSFPSGSYNEQFFGPGTRLTVL.